This TCR beta chain comes out of a study of early T cells in non-severe SARS-CoV-2 infection. This clonotype was counted ten times or more. The CDR3 covers 14 residues. The germline V gene has CDR1 SGHRS and CDR2 YFSETQ. Trimming took off 0 bases at V and 5 bases at J, with 9 bases between the two ends. MiXCR, applied by TCRdb to the 5' RACE reads, yields one record per CDR3 protein. The sample lists roughly 93,000 distinct CDR3 sequences; about 11% were seen once. The receptor comes from an adult who was a healthcare worker with PCR-confirmed SARS-CoV-2 infection or an uninfected control (not recorded which). J is TRBJ2-1 and V is TRBV5-1; tentatively, D is TRBD2 (6 bases). The specimen was whole blood. CDR3 region: CASSLAVADNEQFF. The CDR3 bases are TGCGCCAGCAGCTTGGCGGTAGCGGACAATGAGCAGTTCTTC.